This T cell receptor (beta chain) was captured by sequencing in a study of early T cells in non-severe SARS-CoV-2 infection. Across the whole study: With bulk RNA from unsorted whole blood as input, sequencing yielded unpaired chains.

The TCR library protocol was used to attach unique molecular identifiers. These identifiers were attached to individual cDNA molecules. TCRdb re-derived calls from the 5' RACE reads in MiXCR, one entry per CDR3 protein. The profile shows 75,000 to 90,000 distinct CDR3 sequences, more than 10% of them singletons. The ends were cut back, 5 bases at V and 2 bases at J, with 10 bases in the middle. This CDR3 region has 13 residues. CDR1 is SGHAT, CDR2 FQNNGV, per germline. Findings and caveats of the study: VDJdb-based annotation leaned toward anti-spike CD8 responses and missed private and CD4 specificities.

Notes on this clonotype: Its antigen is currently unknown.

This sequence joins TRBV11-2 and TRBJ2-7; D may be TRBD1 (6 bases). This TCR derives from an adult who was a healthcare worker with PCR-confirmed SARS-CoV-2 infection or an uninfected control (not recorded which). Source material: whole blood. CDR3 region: CASSLQGPYEQYF. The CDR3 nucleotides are TGTGCCAGCAGCCTCCAGGGGCCCTACGAGCAGTACTTC.